Listed below are T cell receptor beta chains from one sample, sequenced in a study of T cells in pancreatic ductal adenocarcinoma. Sequencing was performed with immunoSEQ multiplex PCR; in TCRdb, only in-frame clones are kept and a portion is missing. The sample has about 100,000 clones, roughly 95% seen once; the top ten hold less than 4%. Sequencing was performed on PBMCs. The receptor source for this set is a human donor with pancreatic ductal adenocarcinoma. The CDR3 runs from the conserved cysteine through the conserved F or W. A D gene is named only where the DNA matches it firmly. Clone size, where shown, is once, few, many, or a class for clones that have expanded.

CASSLSGVSNQPQHF | TGTGCCAGCAGCTTATCAGGGGTCAGCAATCAGCCCCAGCATTTT | - | TRBV5-8 | - | TRBJ1-5
CASSGTGNNEQFF | TGTGCCAGCAGCGGGACTGGTAACAATGAGCAGTTCTTC | - | TRBV5-4 | - | TRBJ2-1
CASSFTGVANTGELFF | TGCGCCAGCAGCTTCACAGGGGTGGCGAACACCGGGGAGCTGTTTTTT | TRBD1 | TRBV5-1 | - | TRBJ2-2
CASSLGQGMDEQFF | TGCGCCAGCAGCTTGGGACAGGGTATGGATGAGCAGTTCTTC | TRBD1 | TRBV5-1 | - | TRBJ2-1
CASSYPRDKETQYF | TGTGCCAGCAGTTACCCCCGGGATAAAGAGACCCAGTACTTC | - | TRBV6-6 | - | TRBJ2-5
CASSLVAGGLYEQYF | TGCGCCAGCAGCTTGGTCGCAGGGGGTCTGTACGAGCAGTACTTC | TRBD1 | TRBV5-1 | - | TRBJ2-7
CASSLEGGQGEINAQYF | TGCGCCAGCAGCCTGGAGGGAGGACAGGGAGAAATTAATGCGCAGTACTTC | TRBD1 | TRBV5-1 | - | TRBJ2-7
CASISPENGYTF | TGTGCCAGCATTTCCCCGGAGAATGGCTACACCTTC | - | TRBV28 | - | TRBJ1-2
CASSLGMEDEQFF | TGTGCCAGCAGCTTAGGTATGGAGGATGAGCAGTTCTTC | - | TRBV7-3 | - | TRBJ2-1
CASSIEGSPYTQYF | TGTGCCAGTAGTATAGAGGGCTCCCCTTATACGCAGTATTTT | - | TRBV19 | - | TRBJ2-3
CASSIPGQGLGYTF | TGTGCCAGCAGCATCCCGGGACAGGGGCTGGGCTACACCTTC | TRBD1 | TRBV6-5 | - | TRBJ1-2
CASSQTGPQYF | TGTGCCAGTAGCCAGACAGGACCCCAGTACTTC | - | TRBV19 | - | TRBJ2-5
CASSLGQGWETQYF | TGCGCCAGCAGCTTGGGACAGGGGTGGGAGACCCAGTACTTC | TRBD1 | TRBV5-1 | - | TRBJ2-5
CASTPQTGTVNEKLFF | TGTGCCAGCACCCCCCAAACCGGGACAGTTAATGAAAAACTGTTTTTT | TRBD1 | TRBV28 | - | TRBJ1-4
CASSFATGATEAFF | TGCGCCAGCAGCTTTGCGACAGGGGCCACTGAAGCTTTCTTT | TRBD1 | TRBV5-1 | once | TRBJ1-1
CASSMRGEAARIRGYTF | TGTGCCAGTAGTATGCGGGGGGAGGCGGCCCGGATCCGCGGCTACACCTTC | - | TRBV19 | - | TRBJ1-2
CASHPGDPSYNEQFF | TGCGCCAGCCACCCGGGAGACCCCTCCTACAATGAGCAGTTCTTC | - | TRBV5-1 | - | TRBJ2-1
CASSPRQGGYGYTF | TGTGCCAGCTCACCAAGACAGGGCGGCTATGGCTACACCTTC | TRBD1 | TRBV18 | - | TRBJ1-2
CASSWQGGETQYF | TGTGCCAGCTCTTGGCAGGGAGGCGAGACCCAGTACTTC | - | TRBV6-5 | - | TRBJ2-5
CASSYSLQVSYEQYF | TGTGCCAGCAGTTACTCTCTACAGGTTTCCTACGAGCAGTACTTC | - | TRBV6-6 | - | TRBJ2-7
CASSQSGYGQPQHF | TGTGCCAGCAGCCAATCAGGGTATGGTCAGCCCCAGCATTTT | - | TRBV7-2 | - | TRBJ1-5
CASSPGQGSATEAFF | TGTGCCAGCAGTCCAGGACAGGGGTCGGCCACTGAAGCTTTCTTT | TRBD1 | TRBV6-6 | - | TRBJ1-1
CASSSLPGLAALEQYF | TGTGCCAGCAGCTCTCTGCCGGGACTAGCGGCCCTCGAGCAGTACTTC | TRBD2 | TRBV5-5 | - | TRBJ2-7
CASSQGRGTSGIPFNFLYF | TGTGCCAGCAGCCAAGGAAGGGGGACTAGCGGAATCCCCTTTAATTTTCTGTACTTC | TRBD2 | TRBV14 | - | TRBJ2-7
CASTRGDEQYF | TGTGCCAGCACCCGGGGTGACGAGCAGTACTTC | - | TRBV2 | - | TRBJ2-7
CASSPRTEGYEQYF | TGTGCCAGCAGTCCTCGGACAGAGGGCTACGAGCAGTACTTC | - | TRBV28 | - | TRBJ2-7
CASSVGWEETTEAFF | TGTGCCAGCAGCGTCGGATGGGAGGAGACCACTGAAGCTTTCTTT | - | TRBV9 | - | TRBJ1-1
CASRQVLSATNEKLFF | TGTGCCAGCAGGCAGGTGTTATCGGCAACTAATGAAAAACTGTTTTTT | - | TRBV5-8 | - | TRBJ1-4
CASSGTSGIEQYF | TGTGCCAGTTCAGGGACTAGCGGGATCGAGCAGTACTTC | TRBD2 | TRBV28 | - | TRBJ2-7
CASSLMDKANYGYTF | TGCGCCAGCAGCCTAATGGACAAAGCTAACTATGGCTACACCTTC | - | TRBV4-1 | once | TRBJ1-2
CASSSGLEQFF | TGTGCCAGCAGTTCGGGACTTGAGCAGTTCTTC | - | TRBV6-5 | - | TRBJ2-1
CASSPQRVAGAYEQYF | TGTGCCAGCTCACCCCAAAGGGTAGCGGGTGCCTACGAGCAGTACTTC | TRBD2 | TRBV18 | once | TRBJ2-7
CASRAGSGTGELFF | TGTGCCAGCAGAGCGGGGAGTGGCACCGGGGAGCTGTTTTTT | TRBD2 | TRBV7-8 | - | TRBJ2-2
CASGQWDWTGGTGELFF | TGTGCCAGCGGCCAGTGGGACTGGACTGGTGGCACCGGGGAGCTGTTTTTT | - | TRBV11-2 | - | TRBJ2-2
CASSQDSSGTYNEQFF | TGTGCCAGCAGCCAAGATAGTAGCGGGACCTACAATGAGCAGTTCTTC | TRBD2 | TRBV4-2 | - | TRBJ2-1
CASSLQGIDEQYF | TGCGCCAGCAGCTTGCAGGGTATCGACGAGCAGTACTTC | - | TRBV5-1 | - | TRBJ2-7
CASKPTGVGTGELFF | TGTGCCAGTAAGCCGACAGGGGTGGGGACCGGGGAGCTGTTTTTT | TRBD1 | TRBV19 | - | TRBJ2-2
CASSVTTSTDTQYF | TGTGCCAGCAGCGTAACTACTAGCACAGATACGCAGTATTTT | - | TRBV7-3 | - | TRBJ2-3
CAISEMIRGEQYF | TGTGCCATCAGTGAGATGATCCGAGGGGAGCAGTACTTC | - | TRBV10-3 | - | TRBJ2-7
CAINTGGSNQPQHF | TGTGCCATCAATACAGGGGGGAGCAATCAGCCCCAGCATTTT | TRBD1 | TRBV10-3 | - | TRBJ1-5
CASSYSFGQSEQYF | TGTGCCAGCAGTTACTCGTTTGGACAGTCCGAGCAGTACTTC | - | TRBV6-5 | once | TRBJ2-7
CASSPRTGGTQETQYF | TGTGCCAGCTCACCACGGACAGGGGGCACGCAAGAGACCCAGTACTTC | TRBD1 | TRBV18 | - | TRBJ2-5
CAWSGGLDNSPLHF | TGTGCCTGGAGTGGGGGGCTTGATAATTCACCCCTCCACTTT | - | TRBV30 | - | TRBJ1-6
CAIRRSTGDTEAFF | TGTGCCATCAGGCGATCAACAGGGGACACTGAAGCTTTCTTT | TRBD1 | TRBV10-3 | - | TRBJ1-1
CASSPSLASGTSYEQYF | TGTGCCAGCAGCCCTTCCTTGGCTAGCGGGACCTCCTACGAGCAGTACTTC | TRBD2 | TRBV11-2 | - | TRBJ2-7
CAWSGRTGGLSYEQYF | TGTGCCTGGAGTGGGAGGACAGGGGGACTCTCCTACGAGCAGTACTTC | TRBD1 | TRBV30 | - | TRBJ2-7
CASSQALYGSYNEQFF | TGCGCCAGCAGCCAAGCACTCTACGGCTCCTACAATGAGCAGTTCTTC | - | TRBV4-1 | - | TRBJ2-1
CASSRSPNGDEQYF | TGTGCCAGTAGTCGATCTCCAAACGGGGACGAGCAGTACTTC | - | TRBV19 | - | TRBJ2-7
CASSKCRGEMNTEAFF | TGTGCCAGCAGCAAGTGTCGGGGGGAGATGAACACTGAAGCTTTCTTT | - | TRBV21-1 | - | TRBJ1-1
CASSPGLDRTDTQYF | TGTGCCAGCAGTCCTGGACTAGATCGCACAGATACGCAGTATTTT | TRBD2 | TRBV7-9 | - | TRBJ2-3
CASSLATGTANTEAFF | TGTGCCAGCAGCCTTGCTACCGGGACAGCGAACACTGAAGCTTTCTTT | TRBD1 | TRBV27 | - | TRBJ1-1